The 5 T cell receptor beta chains in this list originate from one sample, sequenced in a study of T cells in Graves' hyperthyroidism and ophthalmopathy. Authors of the study amplified TCR beta CDR3 regions from RNA transcripts. Primed by the HTBI set, a first-round RT-PCR was run on the TCR CDR3. In TCRdb, the multiplex PCR reads were re-called with MiXCR into one record per CDR3 protein. The table has 610,000 or so distinct CDR3 sequences, 46% seen once. Sequenced input: peripheral blood or thyroid tissue (not recorded which). Receptor source: a woman between 18 and 29 years old with Graves' hyperthyroidism.

The rearrangement joins TRBV5-6 to TRBJ2-7; a weak D match, TRBD2 (5 bases). The CDR3 spans 16 residues. V shed 2 bases and J shed 3 bases, with 18 bases lying between them. Germline CDR1 is SGHDT and CDR2 is YYEEEE. The CDR3 spells CASSFSLRAARYEQYF. DNA for the CDR3: TGTGCCAGCAGCTTCAGTTTGCGGGCGGCCCGCTACGAGCAGTACTTC.

The table lists this clonotype with a few counts. The V call is TRBV27, the J call TRBJ2-7; 9 nucleotides agree with TRBD2. Germline V gene sequence: CDR1 MNHEY, CDR2 SMNVEV (reference sequence). V gave up 10 bases and J gave up 1 base; unmatched junction bases: 5. The CDR3 totals 13 residues. In DNA, the CDR3 is TGTGCCACCGCTAGCGGGATATCCTACGAGCAGTACTTC. This codes for CATASGISYEQYF.

The chain's CDR3 is CASRFAGLIPTEAFF. CDR3 nucleotide sequence: TGTGCCAGCAGGTTTGCGGGACTCATCCCCACTGAAGCTTTCTTT. The chain combines TRBV2 with TRBJ1-1; possible D gene TRBD1, 5 bases. CDR1 and CDR2 (germline): SNHLY, FYNNEI. V lost 6 bases and J 4 bases, leaving 18 bases between the germline ends. The CDR3 covers 15 residues.

This clonotype showed up many times. V usage is TRBV6-1 and J usage is TRBJ1-1; D gene unclear. V lost 6 bases and J lost 1, with 12 bases in between. CDR3 size: 14 residues. The V gene's germline CDR1 is MNHNS and CDR2 SASEGT. The CDR3 spells CASSGQAGNTEAFF. CDR3 nucleotide sequence: TGTGCCAGCAGCGGTCAGGCTGGGAACACTGAAGCTTTCTTT.

This clonotype has a count of ten or more. This chain connects TRBV5-1 to TRBJ1-4; D gene ambiguous. CDR1 is SGHRS and CDR2 is YFSETQ in the germline V gene. Trimming took 4 bases from V and 9 from J, leaving 19 bases between them. CDR3 size: 15 residues. The CDR3 coding sequence is TGCGCCAGCAGCCCTCTCGGAACGGACGTCCAAAAACTGTTTTTT. Its translation is CASSPLGTDVQKLFF.